Shown below are 23 T cell receptor beta chains from a single sample sequenced in a study of blood T cell repertoires in COVID-19. The repertoire was sequenced with immunoSEQ multiplex PCR; TCRdb's copy has only in-frame clones and lacks some. The repertoire holds around 250,000 clones, with 70% to 90% as singletons. Sequences were obtained from PBMCs or T cells enriched from blood (not recorded which). Receptors originate from a woman between 50 and 59 years old who had recovered from COVID-19.

The V gene is TRBV28, the J gene TRBJ2-7; D is possibly TRBD1 (5 bases). V lost 2 bases and J lost 4, with 6 bases in between. Germline V CDR1 and CDR2: MDHEN, SYDVKM. The CDR3 sequence is 12 residues long. The CDR3 DNA sequence: TGTGCCAGCAGTTTAAAGGGGTACGAGCAGTACTTC. As protein: CASSLKGYEQYF. Full variable domain (remainder filled in from reference TRBV28 and TRBJ2-7): DVKVTQSSRYLVKRTGEKVFLECVQDMDHENMFWYRQDPGLGLRLIYFSYDVKMKEKGDIPEGYSVSREKKERFSLILESASTNQTSMYLCASSLKGYEQYFGPGTRLTVT.

This sequence joins TRBV7-6 and TRBJ2-3; 14 positions agree with TRBD2. J was trimmed by 5 bases and V by 1 base; bases with no gene match: 5. The CDR3 contains 17 residues. Per the germline V gene, CDR1 is SGHVS and CDR2 is FNYEAQ. CDR3 sequence (DNA): TGTGCCAGCAGCTTAGGGGGACTAGCGGGAGTGTTAGATACGCAGTATTTT. As protein: CASSLGGLAGVLDTQYF.

The sample holds one count of this clone. This sequence joins TRBV28 and TRBJ2-1, with TRBD1 matching over 7 bases. V lost 4 bases, J lost 3 bases, and 6 bases stayed unmatched. The germline CDR1 and CDR2 sequences are MDHEN and SYDVKM. The CDR3 runs 15 residues. The CDR3 protein is CASSSGQAYYNEQFF. CDR3 bases: TGTGCCAGCAGTTCAGGACAGGCCTACTACAATGAGCAGTTCTTC.

The chain joins TRBV27 to TRBJ1-1, with D possibly being TRBD1 (6 bases). The CDR3 has 14 residues. Germline-derived CDR1 and CDR2 are MNHEY and SMNVEV (reference sequence). Between the trimmed V and J ends, which lost 2 bases and 1 base, there was a span of 8 bases. Here the CDR3 reads CASSLRGGNTEAFF. Here the CDR3 DNA reads TGTGCCAGCAGTTTAAGAGGGGGGAACACTGAAGCTTTCTTT.

As DNA, the CDR3 is TGTGCCAGCAGTTTATACAGGGGGACCTTCAACACCGGGGAGCTGTTTTTT. Translating it yields CASSLYRGTFNTGELFF. The chain carries TRBV27 and TRBJ2-2; TRBD1 aligns across 8 bases. With 1 base clipped from V and 2 bases from J, the junction kept 6 bases outside the gene matches. The CDR3 has 17 residues. CDR1 is MNHEY, CDR2 SMNVEV, per germline (reference sequence).

The chain couples TRBV28 to TRBJ2-2; D is ambiguous. In germline, CDR1 is MDHEN, CDR2 SYDVKM. The CDR3 loop spans 12 amino acids. The V end was cut by 8 bases, the J end by 4 bases, with 8 bases between. This chain's CDR3 is CASSVATGELFF. The CDR3 DNA reads TGTGCCAGCTCAGTAGCCACCGGGGAGCTGTTTTTT.

This clone occurred once. The chain has TRBV5-1 and TRBJ2-3; 10 bases agree with TRBD2. V was pared by 3 bases and J by 0 bases, with 4 bases of the junction left unmatched. This CDR3 contains 16 residues. CDR1 is SGHRS, CDR2 YFSETQ, per germline. This CDR3 reads CASSSGTSASTDTQYF. For the CDR3, the DNA is TGCGCCAGCAGCTCCGGGACTAGCGCTAGCACAGATACGCAGTATTTT.

V and J are TRBV7-8 and TRBJ1-6, with TRBD1 matching over 7 bases. This CDR3 comprises 15 residues. CDR1 and CDR2 from the germline V gene are SGHVS and FQNEAQ. Germline trimming cut 5 bases from V and 5 bases from J; bases unmatched to any gene: 6. CDR3 in DNA: TGTGCCAGCAGCAACGACAGGGCGCATAATTCACCCCTCCACTTT. Its protein product is CASSNDRAHNSPLHF.

The gene calls are TRBV25-1 and TRBJ2-7; no clear D. Germline V gives CDR1 MGHDK, CDR2 SYGVNS. With 1 base removed from V and 4 bases from J, the gap between germline ends came to 2 bases. CDR3 length: 11 amino acids. The CDR3 spells CASSESYEQYF. CDR3 DNA sequence: TGTGCCAGCAGTGAATCTTACGAGCAGTACTTC.

The chain is built from TRBV28 and TRBJ1-5; TRBD1 is a possible D gene (5 bases). CDR1 and CDR2 from the germline V gene are MDHEN and SYDVKM. Deletions cut 7 bases from V and 5 bases from J, with 15 bases between. This CDR3 region has 14 residues. The CDR3 protein is CASKGGVSHQPQHF. CDR3 nucleotide sequence: TGTGCCAGCAAAGGAGGGGTCTCCCATCAGCCCCAGCATTTT.

The CDR3 reads CASSIRTGGLLYNEQFF. CDR3 coding DNA: TGTGCCAGTAGTATCCGGACAGGGGGTCTACTATACAATGAGCAGTTCTTC. The J gene is TRBJ2-1, the V gene TRBV19, with 10 bases lining up with TRBD1. The J segment lost 4 bases and the V segment lost 3 bases, leaving 9 bases of the junction unmatched. Looked up from germline, CDR1 is LNHDA and CDR2 is SQIVND (reference sequence). This CDR3 has 17 residues.

The chain is built from TRBV5-1 and TRBJ1-5; no clear D. The CDR3 spans 15 residues. In germline, CDR1 is SGHRS, CDR2 YFSETQ. The V gene lost 0 bases and the J gene lost 0 bases, with 7 bases spanning the gap. The DNA for the CDR3 is TGCGCCAGCAGCTTGGACAGTCCTAGCAATCAGCCCCAGCATTTT. It yields the protein CASSLDSPSNQPQHF.

This clone was found a few times. This sequence joins TRBV18 and TRBJ2-5, with TRBD1 identical over 10 bases. Trimming at V came to 4 bases and at J to 4 bases, leaving 0 bases not matched to a gene. The CDR3 totals 13 residues. Per the germline V gene, CDR1 is KGHSH and CDR2 is LQKENI. The CDR3 bases are TGTGCCAGCTCACGGACAGGGGGAGAGACCCAGTACTTC. This gives the protein CASSRTGGETQYF.

The chain is built from TRBV2 and TRBJ2-1, with TRBD2 identical over 8 bases. There are 15 residues in the CDR3. CDR1 and CDR2 from the germline V gene are SNHLY and FYNNEI. Trimming took 6 bases from V and 8 from J; bases not matched to a gene: 12. The CDR3 is CASRVRSGSIDEQFF. For the CDR3, the DNA is TGTGCCAGCAGGGTTCGCAGCGGGAGTATCGATGAGCAGTTCTTC. The full variable domain, rest sourced from reference TRBV2 and TRBJ2-1, is EPEVTQTPSHQVTQMGQEVILRCVPISNHLYFYWYRQILGQKVEFLVSFYNNEISEKSEIFDDQFSVERPDGSNFTLKIRSTKLEDSAMYFCASRVRSGSIDEQFFGPGTRLTVL.

V and J are TRBV27 and TRBJ2-1; tentative D call: TRBD2 (5 bases). The germline V gene encodes CDR1 MNHEY and CDR2 SMNVEV (reference sequence). CDR3 size: 14 residues. V lost 9 bases and J lost 3, with 15 bases in between. In DNA form, the CDR3 reads TGTGCCAGTTGGACTTCCCCAGTCTACAATGAGCAGTTCTTC. This sequence encodes CASWTSPVYNEQFF.

The chain is built from TRBV28 and TRBJ1-2; D not certain. The V end lost 8 bases, the J end lost 2 bases, and 12 bases lay between the germline ends. The CDR3 is 13 residues long. The germline V gene has CDR1 MDHEN and CDR2 SYDVKM. The CDR3 region has the DNA TGTGCCAGCGAAGGCCCCGGGAACTATGGCTACACCTTC. The encoded protein is CASEGPGNYGYTF.

The DNA of the CDR3 is TGTGCCAGCAGCGTAGCTGAGGCGGGAGCCTACGAGCAGTACTTC. The encoded protein is CASSVAEAGAYEQYF. J is TRBJ2-7 and V is TRBV9; TRBD2 agrees at 7 bases. V gave up 0 bases and J gave up 2 bases; unmatched junction bases: 5. The germline V gene encodes CDR1 SGDLS and CDR2 YYNGEE. The CDR3 is 15 amino acids.

V gene TRBV7-9 combines with J gene TRBJ1-1; the D is unclear. Germline V gene sequence: CDR1 SEHNR, CDR2 FQNEAQ (reference sequence). V was trimmed by 5 bases and J by 2 bases, leaving 15 bases between them. The CDR3 runs 15 residues. CDR3 sequence reads: CASSPRVGINTEAFF. Here the CDR3 DNA reads TGTGCCAGCAGCCCCCGGGTCGGGATAAACACTGAAGCTTTCTTT. The full variable domain, its missing parts supplied by reference TRBV7-9 and TRBJ1-1, is DTGVSQNPRHKITKRGQNVTFRCDPISEHNRLYWYRQTLGQGPEFLTYFQNEAQLEKSRLLSDRFSAERPKGSFSTLEIQRTEQGDSAMYLCASSPRVGINTEAFFGQGTRLTVV.

The V call is TRBV29-1, the J call TRBJ2-1; TRBD2 matches 7 bases. With V trimmed by 4 bases and J by 3 bases, 3 bases remained unmatched. CDR3 length: 13 amino acids. CDR1 SQVTM and CDR2 ANQGSEA come from the germline V gene. Here the CDR3 reads CSVGGGIYNEQFF. The CDR3 DNA is TGCAGCGTTGGGGGAGGGATCTACAATGAGCAGTTCTTC.

This chain joins TRBV28 and TRBJ1-3, with D uncertain. The CDR3 covers 14 residues. With 5 bases removed from V and 0 bases from J, the gap between germline ends came to 8 bases. Germline V lookup: CDR1 MDHEN, CDR2 SYDVKM. CDR3 DNA: TGTGCCAGCAGTCAGGTGCCCTCTGGAAACACCATATATTTT. Residues: CASSQVPSGNTIYF.

The chain couples TRBV3-1 (or the pseudogene TRBV3-2) to TRBJ1-6; TRBD1 might be the D (6 bases). The CDR3 totals 13 residues. V was trimmed by 3 bases and J by 13 bases, leaving 13 bases between them. Germline CDR1 reads LGHDT; CDR2 reads YNNKEL (reference sequence). CDR3 DNA sequence: TGTGCCAGCAGCCAGGATACAGGGAGTCCCCTCCACTTT. Protein: CASSQDTGSPLHF.

This chain uses TRBV15 with TRBJ2-5; perhaps TRBD1 as D (5 bases). V was trimmed by 1 base and J by 5 bases, leaving 14 bases between them. In germline, CDR1 is LNHNV, CDR2 YYDKDF (reference sequence). The CDR3 is 15 amino acids. The CDR3 region is CATSRGDRDAETQYF. CDR3 nucleotides: TGTGCCACCAGCAGAGGCGACAGAGACGCGGAGACCCAGTACTTC.

A few counts support this clone. The chain links TRBV28 to TRBJ1-5; D not resolved. This CDR3 is 12 amino acids long. The germline CDR1 and CDR2 sequences are MDHEN and SYDVKM. V was trimmed by 7 bases and J by 5 bases, leaving 9 bases between them. The CDR3 here is CASTQMDQPQHF. The CDR3 region has the DNA TGTGCCAGCACACAGATGGATCAGCCCCAGCATTTT.